In this sample, the clone carrying this T cell receptor (beta chain) turned up once. The method was immunoSEQ multiplex PCR; TCRdb's version includes in-frame clones alone and lacks a portion of them. Here the sample spans hundreds of thousands of clones, 89% being singletons. Looked up from germline, CDR1 is SGHVS and CDR2 is FNYEAQ. The CDR3 is 11 amino acids. V was trimmed by 3 bases and J by 7 bases, leaving 4 bases between them. The data were obtained in a study of blood T cell repertoires in COVID-19. Study information: PBMCs, B-cell-depleted T cells, or T cells provided the cDNA or gDNA that made up the material.

The gene calls are TRBV7-6 and TRBJ2-1; D not resolved. The sequence was obtained from a woman in her 30s with COVID-19, enrolled during active disease. Material for sequencing was peripheral blood. The CDR3: CASSLLNEQFF. CDR3 coding DNA: TGTGCCAGCAGCTTGTTAAATGAGCAGTTCTTC. Drawing the rest from reference TRBV7-6 and TRBJ2-1, the complete variable domain is GAGVSQSPRYKVTKRGQDVALRCDPISGHVSLYWYRQALGQGPEFLTYFNYEAQQDKSGLPNDRFSAERPEGSISTLTIQRTEQRDSAMYRCASSLLNEQFFGPGTRLTVL.